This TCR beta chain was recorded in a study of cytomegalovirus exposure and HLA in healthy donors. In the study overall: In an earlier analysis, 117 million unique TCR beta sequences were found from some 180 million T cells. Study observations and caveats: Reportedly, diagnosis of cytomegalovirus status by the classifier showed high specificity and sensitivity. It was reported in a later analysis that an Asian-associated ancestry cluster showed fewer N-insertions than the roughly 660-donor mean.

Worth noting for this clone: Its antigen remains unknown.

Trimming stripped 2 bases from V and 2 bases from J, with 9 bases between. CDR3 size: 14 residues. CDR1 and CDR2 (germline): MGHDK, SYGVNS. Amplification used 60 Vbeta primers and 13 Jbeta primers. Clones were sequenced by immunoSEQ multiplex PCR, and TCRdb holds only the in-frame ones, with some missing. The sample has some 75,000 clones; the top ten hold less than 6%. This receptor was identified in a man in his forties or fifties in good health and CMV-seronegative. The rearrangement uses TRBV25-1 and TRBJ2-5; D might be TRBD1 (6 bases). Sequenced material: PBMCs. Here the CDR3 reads CASSEVGQQETQYF. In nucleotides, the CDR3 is TGTGCCAGCAGTGAAGTAGGACAGCAAGAGACCCAGTACTTC.